This T cell receptor (beta chain) stems from a study of blood T cell repertoires in COVID-19. Whole-study context: Sample material is recorded as cDNA or gDNA derived from T cells, B-cell-depleted T cells, or PBMCs.

This study enrolled people aged about 18 to 90 from approximately 25 US geographic areas. Clinical history reported by participants formed the basis on which cohorts were assigned. Measured with immunoSEQ multiplex PCR; TCRdb has only the in-frame clones, and not every one. The table shows under 150,000 clones, with around four fifths occurring only once. Trimming removed 5 bases at V and 2 bases at J, with 12 bases between. Per germline, CDR1 SGHTA and CDR2 FQGNSA. This CDR3 region has 14 residues. Sample: PBMCs or T cells enriched from blood (not recorded which). The origin of this receptor is a man aged 25 to 40 who had recovered from COVID-19. The chain couples TRBV7-2 to TRBJ2-5, with D possibly matching TRBD2 (6 bases). DNA for the CDR3: TGTGCCAGCAGCCAAGGGACTGCTCAAGAGACCCAGTACTTC. Its translation: CASSQGTAQETQYF.